This passage covers 17 T cell receptor beta chains from one sample sequenced in a study of neurological immune-mediated disorders. The time point: longitudinal time-point 2. TCRdb reprocessed the 5' RACE reads with MiXCR, giving one entry per CDR3 protein. The sample carries 50,000 or so distinct CDR3 sequences, roughly 13% recorded once. The source material was PBMCs. The receptor source for this set is a male donor with HTLV-1-associated myelopathy (HAM/TSP).

This clonotype has at least ten counts. The chain has TRBV10-3 and TRBJ1-2; no clear D gene. CDR3 length equals 14 residues. With 3 bases removed from V and 0 bases from J, the gap between germline ends came to 8 bases. CDR1 is ENHRY, CDR2 SYGVKD, per germline. The CDR3 nucleotides read TGTGCCATCAGTGAACCAGAAGCTAACTATGGCTACACCTTC. Its protein product is CAISEPEANYGYTF.

DNA for the CDR3: TGTGCCAGCTCACGACAGATCGCCGGGCGACACAACTCCTACGAGCAGTACTTC. Its protein product is CASSRQIAGRHNSYEQYF. The chain has TRBV18 and TRBJ2-7; weak D call: TRBD1 (5 bases). V lost 4 bases and J lost 0, with 22 bases in between. Germline V gene data show CDR1 as KGHSH and CDR2 as LQKENI. This CDR3 has 18 residues.

About this clonotype itself: Germline is not matched at one junction end, which may reflect a read error. The chain employs TRBV7-9 and TRBJ2-5; 7 bases align to TRBD1. The CDR3 extends over 15 amino acids. Germline V gives CDR1 SEHNR, CDR2 FQNEAQ (reference sequence). CDR3 region: CSSSLGQALKETQYF. CDR3 DNA sequence: TGTTCCAGTAGCTTAGGACAGGCTTTGAAAGAGACCCAGTACTTC.

This clonotype was counted many times. J is TRBJ2-6 and V is TRBV29-1; D call uncertain. The CDR3 contains 14 residues. Germline-derived CDR1 and CDR2 are SQVTM and ANQGSEA. V was cut by 4 bases and J by 1 base, with 8 bases left in between. The CDR3 loop reads CSVVASSGANVLTF. In nucleotides, the CDR3 is TGCAGCGTTGTGGCCTCATCTGGGGCCAACGTCCTGACTTTC.

In its sample, this clonotype was seen many times. This chain links TRBV7-2 with TRBJ2-4; the D gene is possibly TRBD2 (7 bases). Trimming took 2 bases from V and 11 from J, leaving 13 bases between them. The CDR3 is 13 amino acids. Per germline, CDR1 SGHTA and CDR2 FQGNSA. CDR3: CASSLRGADVQYF. CDR3 DNA sequence: TGTGCCAGCAGCTTACGGGGGGCGGACGTTCAGTACTTC.

This clonotype occurred many times. CDR3 sequence (DNA): TGCAGCGTTATCGTTGCCGGGGAGACCCAGTACTTC. Amino acid sequence: CSVIVAGETQYF. This chain connects TRBV29-1 to TRBJ2-5; D unclear. With 5 bases removed from V and 5 bases from J, the gap between germline ends came to 12 bases. CDR1 is SQVTM and CDR2 is ANQGSEA in the germline V gene. The CDR3 consists of 12 residues.

This clonotype was seen repeatedly, ten times or more. This chain links TRBV5-5 with TRBJ1-5; TRBD1 agrees at 11 bases. This CDR3 is built from 15 residues. CDR1 and CDR2 (germline): SGHKS, YYEKEE (reference sequence). After removal of 1 base from V and 5 bases from J, the junction contained 2 bases not matched to a gene. CDR3 protein: CASSLWDRGDQPQHF. The CDR3 DNA follows: TGTGCCAGCAGCTTGTGGGACAGGGGGGATCAGCCCCAGCATTTT.

This clonotype was seen many times. The gene calls are TRBV3-1 and TRBJ2-1, with 13 bases aligning to TRBD2. Germline CDR1 LGHDT, CDR2 YNNKEL (reference sequence). V trimming: 6 bases; J trimming: 0 bases; junction bases outside the gene matches: 11. The CDR3 length is 19 residues. CDR3 bases: TGTGCCAGCAGTCGCCGACTAGCGGGGGGACTCAGCTCCTACAATGAGCAGTTCTTC. Its protein product is CASSRRLAGGLSSYNEQFF.

J is TRBJ2-7 and V is TRBV6-2 or TRBV6-3, with D tentatively TRBD2 (5 bases). CDR3 length: 15 amino acids. Between the trimmed V and J ends, which lost 3 bases and 2 bases, there was a span of 14 bases. Per germline, CDR1 MNHEY and CDR2 SVGEGT. The CDR3 region is CASSYARTSTYEQYF. The CDR3 DNA sequence: TGTGCCAGCAGTTATGCTAGGACTTCAACCTACGAGCAGTACTTC.

This clonotype was observed many times. The gene calls are TRBV11-3 and TRBJ2-1; 15 bases align to TRBD2. The CDR3 has 16 residues. From germline, CDR1 is SGHNT and CDR2 YENEEA. Trimming removed 5 bases from V and 3 bases from J; junction bases left unmatched: 2. The CDR3 DNA follows: TGTGCCAGCAGCACGGGACTAGCGGGGGGCTACAATGAGCAGTTCTTC. This translates into CASSTGLAGGYNEQFF.

This clonotype came up many times. This chain joins TRBV28 and TRBJ2-7; 8 nucleotides match TRBD1. Trimming removed 5 bases from V and 2 bases from J; junction bases left unmatched: 8. CDR1 and CDR2 from the germline V gene are MDHEN and SYDVKM. This CDR3 has 15 residues. The CDR3 loop reads CASSPGTGSTYEQYF. In nucleotides, the CDR3 is TGTGCCAGCAGTCCGGGGACAGGTTCGACCTACGAGCAGTACTTC.

This clonotype was counted at least ten times. The V and J genes are TRBV3-1 and TRBJ2-2; tentative D call: TRBD1 (5 bases). CDR3 length: 15 residues. Germline V gene sequence: CDR1 LGHDT, CDR2 YNNKEL (reference sequence). Trimming removed 2 bases at V and 1 base at J, with 8 bases between. CDR3 bases: TGTGCCAGCAGCCAAAAGGGGCGGAACACCGGGGAGCTGTTTTTT. Amino acid sequence: CASSQKGRNTGELFF.

The sample holds many counts of this clonotype. Since no conserved phenylalanine or tryptophan closes the CDR3, a read error is the likely cause. It is unclear where the CDR3 begins or ends on the DNA, so no DNA is shown, and the CDR3 is as TCRdb lists it. The chain uses TRBV7-2 and TRBJ2-2; the table gives TRBD1 as D, unverified against the DNA. 8 amino acids form the CDR3, both terminal residues included. Germline values: CDR1 SGHTA, CDR2 FQGNSA. The CDR3 is CASSSDRE.

This clonotype appeared many times. The chain is built from TRBV5-1 and TRBJ2-7; 9 nucleotides align to TRBD2. V was clipped by 3 bases and J by 1 base; unmatched bases: 5. CDR3 length: 15 amino acids. The germline gives CDR1 SGHRS, CDR2 YFSETQ. CDR3 sequence: CASSSLAGSSYEQYF. The CDR3 DNA sequence: TGCGCCAGCAGCTCCCTAGCGGGGAGTTCCTACGAGCAGTACTTC.

This clonotype was recorded at least ten times. The chain carries TRBV20-1 and TRBJ2-7; D remains unclear. CDR1 and CDR2 from the germline V gene are DFQATT and SNEGSKA (reference sequence). Between the trimmed V and J ends, which lost 6 bases and 7 bases, there was a span of 16 bases. The CDR3 covers 12 residues. CDR3 sequence reads: CSAKRSGLEQYF. The DNA of the CDR3 is TGCAGTGCCAAGAGGTCTGGCTTGGAGCAGTACTTC.

Many counts were recorded for this clonotype. This chain uses TRBV29-1 with TRBJ2-5; D is perhaps TRBD1 or TRBD2 (5 bases each). The CDR3 is 15 residues long. Trimming pared 0 bases from V and 2 bases from J, leaving 13 bases between. Germline CDR1 is SQVTM and CDR2 is ANQGSEA. CDR3 sequence: CSVEDQGRGQETQYF. The CDR3 nucleotides are TGCAGCGTTGAAGATCAGGGACGGGGACAAGAGACCCAGTACTTC.

This clonotype was found many times. The V gene is TRBV5-6, the J gene TRBJ2-3; a possible D gene is TRBD2 (5 bases). Germline loops: CDR1 SGHDT, CDR2 YYEEEE. This CDR3 region has 12 residues. Trimming stripped 4 bases from V and 7 bases from J, with 10 bases between. The chain's CDR3 is CASSPTSNTQYF. The CDR3 nucleotides are TGTGCCAGCAGCCCAACTAGTAATACGCAGTATTTT.